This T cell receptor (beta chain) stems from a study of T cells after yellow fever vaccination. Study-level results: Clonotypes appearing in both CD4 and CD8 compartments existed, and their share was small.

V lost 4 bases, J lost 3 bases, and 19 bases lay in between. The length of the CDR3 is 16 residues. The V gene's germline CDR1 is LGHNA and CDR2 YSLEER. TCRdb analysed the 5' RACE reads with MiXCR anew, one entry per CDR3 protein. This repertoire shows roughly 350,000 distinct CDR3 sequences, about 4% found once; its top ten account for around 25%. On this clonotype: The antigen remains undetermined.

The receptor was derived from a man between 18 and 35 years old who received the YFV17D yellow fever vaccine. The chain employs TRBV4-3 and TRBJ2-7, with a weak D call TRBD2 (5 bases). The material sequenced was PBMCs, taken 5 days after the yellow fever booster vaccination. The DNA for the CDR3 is TGCGCCAGCAGCCCTACGGGCCGGGGTCGACTCTACGAGCAGTACTTC. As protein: CASSPTGRGRLYEQYF.